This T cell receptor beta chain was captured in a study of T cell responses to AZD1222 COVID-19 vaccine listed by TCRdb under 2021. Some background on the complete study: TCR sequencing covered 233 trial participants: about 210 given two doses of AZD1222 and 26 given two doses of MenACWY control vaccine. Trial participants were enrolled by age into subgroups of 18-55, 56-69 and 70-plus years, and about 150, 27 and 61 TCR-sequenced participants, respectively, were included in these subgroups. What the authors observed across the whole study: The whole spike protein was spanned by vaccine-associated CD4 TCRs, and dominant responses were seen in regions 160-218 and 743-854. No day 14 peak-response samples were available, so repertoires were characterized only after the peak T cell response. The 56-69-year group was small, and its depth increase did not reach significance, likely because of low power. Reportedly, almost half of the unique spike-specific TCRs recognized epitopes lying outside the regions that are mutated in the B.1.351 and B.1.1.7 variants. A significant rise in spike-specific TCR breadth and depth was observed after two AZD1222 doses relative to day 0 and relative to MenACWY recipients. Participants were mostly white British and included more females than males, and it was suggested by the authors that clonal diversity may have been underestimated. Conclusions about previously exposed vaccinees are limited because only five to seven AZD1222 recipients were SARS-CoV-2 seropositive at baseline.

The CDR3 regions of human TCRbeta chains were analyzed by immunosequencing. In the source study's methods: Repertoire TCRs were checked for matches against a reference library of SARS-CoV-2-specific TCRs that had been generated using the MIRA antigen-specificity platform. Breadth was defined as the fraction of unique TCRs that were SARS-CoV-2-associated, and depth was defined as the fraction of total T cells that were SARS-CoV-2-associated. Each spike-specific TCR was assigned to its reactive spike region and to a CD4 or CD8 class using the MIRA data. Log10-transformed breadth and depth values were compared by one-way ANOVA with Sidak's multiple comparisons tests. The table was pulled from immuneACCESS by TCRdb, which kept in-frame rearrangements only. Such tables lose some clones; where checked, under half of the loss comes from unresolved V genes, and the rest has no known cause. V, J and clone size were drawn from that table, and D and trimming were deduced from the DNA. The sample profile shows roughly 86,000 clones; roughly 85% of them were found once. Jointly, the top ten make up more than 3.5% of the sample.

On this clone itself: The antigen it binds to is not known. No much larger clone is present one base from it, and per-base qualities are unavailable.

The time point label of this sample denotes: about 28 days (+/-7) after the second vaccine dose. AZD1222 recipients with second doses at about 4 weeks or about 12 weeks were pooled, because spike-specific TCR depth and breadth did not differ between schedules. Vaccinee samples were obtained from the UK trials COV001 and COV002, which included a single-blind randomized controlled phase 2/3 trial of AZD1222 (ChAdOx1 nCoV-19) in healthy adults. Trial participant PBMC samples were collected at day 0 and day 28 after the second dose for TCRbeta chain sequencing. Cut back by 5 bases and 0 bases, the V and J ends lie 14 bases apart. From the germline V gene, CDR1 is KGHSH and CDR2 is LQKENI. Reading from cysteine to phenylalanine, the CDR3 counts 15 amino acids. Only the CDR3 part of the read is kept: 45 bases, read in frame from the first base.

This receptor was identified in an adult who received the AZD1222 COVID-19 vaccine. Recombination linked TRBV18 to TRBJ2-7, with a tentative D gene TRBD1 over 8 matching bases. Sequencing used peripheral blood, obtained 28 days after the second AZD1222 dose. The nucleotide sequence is TGTGCCAGCTCAATACAGGGGGGGACCTCCTACGAGCAGTACTTC. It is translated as CASSIQGGTSYEQYF.